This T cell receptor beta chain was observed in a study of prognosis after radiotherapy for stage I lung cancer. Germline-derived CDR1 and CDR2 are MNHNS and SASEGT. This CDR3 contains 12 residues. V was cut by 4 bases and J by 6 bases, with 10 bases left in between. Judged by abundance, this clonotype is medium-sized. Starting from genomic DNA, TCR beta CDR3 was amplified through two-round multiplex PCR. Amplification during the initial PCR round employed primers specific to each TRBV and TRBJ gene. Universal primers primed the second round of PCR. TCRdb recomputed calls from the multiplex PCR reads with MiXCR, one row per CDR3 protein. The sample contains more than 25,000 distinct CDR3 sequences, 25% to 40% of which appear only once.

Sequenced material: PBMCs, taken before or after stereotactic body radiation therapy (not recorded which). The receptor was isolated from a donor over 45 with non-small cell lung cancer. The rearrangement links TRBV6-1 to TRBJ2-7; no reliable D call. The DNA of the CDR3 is TGTGCCAGCAGTGCCTATGGGTTCGAGCAGTACTTC. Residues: CASSAYGFEQYF.